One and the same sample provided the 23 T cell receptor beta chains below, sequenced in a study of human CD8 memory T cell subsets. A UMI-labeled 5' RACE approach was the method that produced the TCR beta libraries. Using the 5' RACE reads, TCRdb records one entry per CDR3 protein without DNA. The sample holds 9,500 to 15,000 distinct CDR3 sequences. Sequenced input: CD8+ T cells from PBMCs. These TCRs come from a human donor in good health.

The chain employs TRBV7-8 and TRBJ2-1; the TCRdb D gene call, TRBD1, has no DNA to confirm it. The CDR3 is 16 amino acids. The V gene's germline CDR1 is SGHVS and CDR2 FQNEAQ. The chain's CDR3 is CASNSLPGGGYNEQFF.

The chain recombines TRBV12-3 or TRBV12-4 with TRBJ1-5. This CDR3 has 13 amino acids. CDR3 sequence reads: CASRGFSNQPQHF.

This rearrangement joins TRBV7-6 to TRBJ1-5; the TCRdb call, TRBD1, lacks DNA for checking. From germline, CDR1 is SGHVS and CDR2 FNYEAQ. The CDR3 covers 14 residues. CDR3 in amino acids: CASSLTGSDQPQHF.

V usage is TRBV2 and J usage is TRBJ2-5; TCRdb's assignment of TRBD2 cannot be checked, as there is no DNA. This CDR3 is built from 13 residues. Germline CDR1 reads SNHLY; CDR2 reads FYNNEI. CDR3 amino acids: CASFGGIQETQYF. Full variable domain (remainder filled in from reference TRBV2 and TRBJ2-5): EPEVTQTPSHQVTQMGQEVILRCVPISNHLYFYWYRQILGQKVEFLVSFYNNEISEKSEIFDDQFSVERPDGSNFTLKIRSTKLEDSAMYFCASFGGIQETQYFGPGTRLLVL.

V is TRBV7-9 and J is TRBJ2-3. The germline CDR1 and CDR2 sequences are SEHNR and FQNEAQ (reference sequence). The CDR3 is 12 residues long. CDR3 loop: CASVLGADTQYF.

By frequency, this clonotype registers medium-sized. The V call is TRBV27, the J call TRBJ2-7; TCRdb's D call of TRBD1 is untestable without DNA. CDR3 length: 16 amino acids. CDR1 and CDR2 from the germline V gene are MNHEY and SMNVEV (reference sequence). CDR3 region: CASSLFPGNPPYEQYF.

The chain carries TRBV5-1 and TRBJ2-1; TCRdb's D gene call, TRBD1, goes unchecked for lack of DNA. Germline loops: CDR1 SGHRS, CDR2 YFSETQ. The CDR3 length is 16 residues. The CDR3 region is CASSSPGTRAVGEQFF.

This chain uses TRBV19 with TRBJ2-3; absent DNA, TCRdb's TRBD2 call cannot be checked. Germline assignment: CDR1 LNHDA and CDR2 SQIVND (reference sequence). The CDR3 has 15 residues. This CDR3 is CASSNRGASTDTQYF.

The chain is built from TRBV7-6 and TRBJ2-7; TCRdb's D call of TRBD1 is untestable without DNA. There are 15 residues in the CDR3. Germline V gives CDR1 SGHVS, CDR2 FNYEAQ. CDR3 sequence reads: CASSYSGTGPNEQYF.

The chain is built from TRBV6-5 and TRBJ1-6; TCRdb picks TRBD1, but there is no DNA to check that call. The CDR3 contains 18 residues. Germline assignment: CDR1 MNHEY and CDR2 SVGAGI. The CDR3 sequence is CASSYSTPLTGNNSPLHF.

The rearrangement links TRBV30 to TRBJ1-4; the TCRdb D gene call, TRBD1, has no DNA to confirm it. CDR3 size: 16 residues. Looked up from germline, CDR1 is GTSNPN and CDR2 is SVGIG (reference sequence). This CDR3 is CAWSGGGTATNEKLFF.

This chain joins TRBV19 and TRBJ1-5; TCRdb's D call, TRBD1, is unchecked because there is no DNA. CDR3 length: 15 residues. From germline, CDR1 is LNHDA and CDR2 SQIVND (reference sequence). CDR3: CATARDGAYNQPQHF.

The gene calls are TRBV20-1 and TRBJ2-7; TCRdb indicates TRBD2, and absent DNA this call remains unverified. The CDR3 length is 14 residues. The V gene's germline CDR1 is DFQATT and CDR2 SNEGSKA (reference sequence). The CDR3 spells CSARGWEALYEQYF.

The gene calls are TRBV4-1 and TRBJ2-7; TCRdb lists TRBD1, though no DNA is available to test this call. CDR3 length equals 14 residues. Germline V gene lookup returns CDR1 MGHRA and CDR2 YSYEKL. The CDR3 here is CASSEATGDYEQYF.

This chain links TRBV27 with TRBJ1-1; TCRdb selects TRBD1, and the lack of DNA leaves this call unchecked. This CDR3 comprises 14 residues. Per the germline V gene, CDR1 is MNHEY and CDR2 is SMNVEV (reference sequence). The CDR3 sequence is CASRSGTGNTEAFF.

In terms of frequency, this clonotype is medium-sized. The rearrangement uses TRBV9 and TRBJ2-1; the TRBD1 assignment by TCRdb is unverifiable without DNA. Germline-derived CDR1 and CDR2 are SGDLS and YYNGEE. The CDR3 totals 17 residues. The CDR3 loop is CASSGGPLATRYNEQFF.

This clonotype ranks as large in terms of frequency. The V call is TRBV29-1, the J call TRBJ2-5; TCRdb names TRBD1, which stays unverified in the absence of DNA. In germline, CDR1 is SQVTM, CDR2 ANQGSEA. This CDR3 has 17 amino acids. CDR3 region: CSVEAGGSLLYQETQYF.

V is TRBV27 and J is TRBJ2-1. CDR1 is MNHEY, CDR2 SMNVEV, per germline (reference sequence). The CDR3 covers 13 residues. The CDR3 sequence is CASSLGRYNEQFF.

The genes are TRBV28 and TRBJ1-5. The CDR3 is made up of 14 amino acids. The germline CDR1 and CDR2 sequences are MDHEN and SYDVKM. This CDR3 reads CASTSAEPNQPQHF.

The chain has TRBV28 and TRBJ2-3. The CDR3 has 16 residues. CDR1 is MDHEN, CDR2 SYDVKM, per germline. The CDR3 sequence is CASRTTKWGSTDTQYF.

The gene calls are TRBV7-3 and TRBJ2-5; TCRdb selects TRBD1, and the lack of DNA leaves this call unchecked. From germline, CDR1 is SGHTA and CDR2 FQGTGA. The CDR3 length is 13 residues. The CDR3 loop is CASSPTGPETQYF. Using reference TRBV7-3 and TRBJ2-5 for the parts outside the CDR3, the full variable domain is GAGVSQTPSNKVTEKGKYVELRCDPISGHTALYWYRQSLGQGPEFLIYFQGTGAADDSGLPNDRFFAVRPEGSVSTLKIQRTERGDSAVYLCASSPTGPETQYFGPGTRLLVL.

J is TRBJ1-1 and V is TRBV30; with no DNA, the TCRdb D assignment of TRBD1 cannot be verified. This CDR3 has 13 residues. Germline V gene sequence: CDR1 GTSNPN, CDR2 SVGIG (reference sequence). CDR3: CASGQAPNTEAFF.

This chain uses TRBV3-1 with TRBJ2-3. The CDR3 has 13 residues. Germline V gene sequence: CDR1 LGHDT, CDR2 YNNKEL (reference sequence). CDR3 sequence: CASSQFGRDSQYF.